This is a list of T cell receptor beta chains from one sample in a study of blood T cell repertoires in COVID-19. Method: immunoSEQ multiplex PCR; TCRdb's copy keeps in-frame clones and lacks some. The data contain over 120,000 clones, approximately 83% of them seen just once; the ten biggest clones take up around 4%. The sample taken for sequencing was peripheral blood. The receptors originated from a woman aged 55-75 years with acute or convalescent COVID-19. CDR3s include the opening cysteine and the closing phenylalanine or tryptophan. Fields, in order: D gene, J gene, V gene, CDR3 protein. The D gene is left open where the match is weak.

>-|TRBJ1-1|TRBV19
CASGHPGTEAFF
>-|TRBJ1-1|TRBV14
CASSQVTEGTEAFF
>TRBD2|TRBJ2-7|TRBV18
CASSPTSAYEQYF
>TRBD2|TRBJ2-1|TRBV20-1
CSASLFSSGSNNEQFF
>TRBD2|TRBJ2-7|TRBV7-8
CASSLVGLAHYEQYF
>-|TRBJ1-1|TRBV6-5
CASSGTGLPEAFF
>-|TRBJ1-5|TRBV15
CATSSGEGRVLQPQHF
>TRBD1|TRBJ2-1|TRBV27
CASSFRDRAVFF
>-|TRBJ2-5|TRBV6-6
CASSSSGARGKETQYF
>TRBD1|TRBJ1-2|TRBV7-2
CASSQSPWTGLYGYTF
>TRBD1|TRBJ1-1|TRBV15
CATSGGQGSGEVNTEAFF
>TRBD1|TRBJ1-1|TRBV7-6
CASSLQGGLPAEAFF
>-|TRBJ2-2|TRBV28
CASSLTAAGELFF
>-|TRBJ1-1|TRBV29-1
CSVDRPGTGDEAFF
>TRBD2|TRBJ2-7|TRBV19
CASSNPTSGIYEQYF
>-|TRBJ1-4|TRBV29-1
CSVGQSGDEKLFF
>-|TRBJ1-2|TRBV28
CASSPTGTYGYTF
>-|TRBJ1-1|TRBV30
CAWSPGVTEAFF
>TRBD2|TRBJ2-1|TRBV15
CATSRLAGVQFF
>TRBD1|TRBJ2-5|TRBV5-1
CASSADRGQETQYF
>-|TRBJ1-2|TRBV9
CASSVERGHGYTF
>TRBD1|TRBJ2-7|TRBV29-1
CSVGDSPVEQYF
>-|TRBJ1-4|TRBV7-3
CASSRPSRRNEKLFF
>-|TRBJ1-5|TRBV6-5
CASSAGDSNQPQHF
>-|TRBJ1-4|TRBV2
CASSSTGAANEKLFF
>-|TRBJ2-7|TRBV7-9
CASNRIPGDYEQYF
>-|TRBJ2-2|TRBV3-1/TRBV3-2
CASSSQWNTGELFF
>-|TRBJ2-7|TRBV5-6
CASSSGGSYEQYF
>-|TRBJ1-1|TRBV19
CASKLGGSYTEAFF
>-|TRBJ2-3|TRBV18
CASSHRQGGLTDTQYF
>TRBD1|TRBJ2-7|TRBV15
CATSRGLRQGISLEYF
>-|TRBJ1-2|TRBV6-5
CASSPGHLYGYTF
>-|TRBJ1-6|TRBV7-8
CASRPTNNSPLHF
>-|TRBJ1-4|TRBV19
CASSIRRGSEKLFF
>TRBD2|TRBJ2-1|TRBV19
CASNAGGINEQFF
>TRBD1|TRBJ2-3|TRBV18
CASSPPGQITDTQYF
>-|TRBJ2-2|TRBV2
CASRALAVVGELFF
>-|TRBJ1-1|TRBV24-1
CATSDSEQGNTEAFF
>TRBD2|TRBJ2-7|TRBV6-1
CASSSGTSGDEQYF
>TRBD1|TRBJ2-1|TRBV28
CASSLGLGQGKENEQFF
>-|TRBJ1-1|TRBV24-1
CATSDPATPQAFF
>TRBD1|TRBJ1-1|TRBV28
CASSLEQGLKRTEAFF
>TRBD1|TRBJ1-3|TRBV18
CASSTTTGASFFGNTIYF
>-|TRBJ2-1|TRBV5-1
CASSLAGGQLTMREFF
>-|TRBJ1-1|TRBV19
CASSTPGQLSAFF
>TRBD2|TRBJ2-1|TRBV10-1
CASSEGTSGRNEQFF
>-|TRBJ1-6|TRBV12-2
CASRLVSGKRLSPLHF
>-|TRBJ1-3|TRBV7-9
CASGSQGNVNTIYF
>-|TRBJ1-4|TRBV28
CASSPSGAGDEKLFF
>TRBD2|TRBJ2-7|TRBV28
CASRPDIGLAGEYEQYF
>TRBD1|TRBJ2-7|TRBV28
CASSLGTVYEQYF
>-|TRBJ1-3|TRBV5-1
CASSLAAGSRVLSGNTIYF
>-|TRBJ1-5|TRBV7-2
CASSLDGVVNQPQHF
>-|TRBJ1-1|TRBV18
CASSPMSPSGDTEAFF
>-|TRBJ1-1|TRBV7-2
CASRSSGNTEAFF
>-|TRBJ2-3|TRBV19
CASRQHRDNTDTQYF
>-|TRBJ2-3|TRBV10-3
CAISEDRTRGTDTQYF
>TRBD1|TRBJ1-4|TRBV30
CASSDRAPEKLFF
>-|TRBJ2-7|TRBV11-2
CASSLTIEQYF